The 17 T cell receptor beta chains in this list originate from one sample, sequenced in a study of cytomegalovirus exposure and HLA in healthy donors. PCR primers comprised 60 Vbeta and 13 Jbeta primers. The table came from immunoSEQ multiplex PCR; TCRdb's copy has only in-frame clones and leaves some out. The repertoire consists of 150,000 to 200,000 clones, with approximately 84% occurring once and the leading ten covering over 0.2%. The sequencing input was PBMCs. These TCRs come from a girl less than two years old in good health and CMV-seronegative.

The rearrangement links TRBV7-2 to TRBJ2-5; 8 bases map to TRBD2. CDR1 and CDR2 (germline): SGHTA, FQGNSA. The CDR3 consists of 16 residues. V shed 5 bases, J shed 4 bases, and the junction held 12 bases outside the gene matches. The CDR3 is CASSPRLGLALETQYF. For the CDR3, the DNA is TGTGCCAGCAGCCCGCGACTAGGACTAGCTTTAGAGACCCAGTACTTC.

The V call is TRBV6-5, the J call TRBJ2-5, with 7 bases lining up with TRBD1. Germline V gives CDR1 MNHEY, CDR2 SVGAGI. CDR3 length: 15 amino acids. The trim removed 6 bases at V and 3 bases at J, leaving 10 bases unmatched. The CDR3 region has the DNA TGTGCCAGCAGCCCGTACAGGACAGGTGAAGAGACCCAGTACTTC. It encodes CASSPYRTGEETQYF.

In DNA, the CDR3 is TGTGCCAGCAGTTTATGGGGAGGGGAAGGCTATGGCTACACCTTC. Translating it yields CASSLWGGEGYGYTF. The genes are TRBV6-5 and TRBJ1-2, with a weak D call TRBD1 (5 bases). Per the germline V gene, CDR1 is MNHEY and CDR2 is SVGAGI. This CDR3 has 15 amino acids. V dropped 4 bases and J dropped 4 bases, with 16 bases sitting between them.

The V and J genes are TRBV4-1 and TRBJ1-6; 8 bases fit TRBD1. CDR1 and CDR2 (germline): MGHRA, YSYEKL. This CDR3 is 15 amino acids long. Trimming removed 0 bases from V and 10 bases from J; junction bases left unmatched: 5. The CDR3 is CASSQDQGASSPLHF. In DNA form, the CDR3 reads TGCGCCAGCAGCCAAGATCAGGGGGCGAGCTCACCCCTCCACTTT.

The rearrangement joins TRBV5-1 to TRBJ2-2; D call uncertain. V shed 1 base and J shed 0 bases, with 7 bases lying between them. From germline, CDR1 is SGHRS and CDR2 YFSETQ. There are 15 residues in the CDR3. The CDR3 loop is CASSLSGSNTGELFF. The DNA for the CDR3 is TGCGCCAGCAGCTTGTCAGGCTCGAACACCGGGGAGCTGTTTTTT.

J is TRBJ1-2 and V is TRBV4-1; D not certain. The germline V and J ends were trimmed by 0 bases and 12 bases, with 14 bases remaining between them. This CDR3 region has 13 residues. Germline V lookup: CDR1 MGHRA, CDR2 YSYEKL. CDR3 DNA sequence: TGCGCCAGCAGCCAAGAAGGGCGGAGGGCAAACACCTTC. Protein product: CASSQEGRRANTF.

The V and J genes are TRBV2 and TRBJ2-5; D ambiguous. Germline V gene lookup returns CDR1 SNHLY and CDR2 FYNNEI. The V gene lost 3 bases and the J gene lost 2 bases, with 7 bases spanning the gap. The CDR3 loop spans 13 amino acids. The CDR3 bases are TGTGCCAGCAGTGAGTACTCACAAGAGACCCAGTACTTC. Translating it yields CASSEYSQETQYF. Full variable domain (outside the CDR3, taken from reference TRBV2 and TRBJ2-5): EPEVTQTPSHQVTQMGQEVILRCVPISNHLYFYWYRQILGQKVEFLVSFYNNEISEKSEIFDDQFSVERPDGSNFTLKIRSTKLEDSAMYFCASSEYSQETQYFGPGTRLLVL.

The rearrangement uses TRBV5-1 and TRBJ1-4; TRBD1 matches 9 bases. The CDR3 is made up of 15 amino acids. Germline V CDR1 and CDR2: SGHRS, YFSETQ. V trimming: 4 bases; J trimming: 6 bases; junction bases outside the gene matches: 7. CDR3 amino acids: CASSAGQGKDEKLFF. DNA of the CDR3: TGCGCCAGCAGCGCCGGACAGGGGAAGGATGAAAAACTGTTTTTT.

The CDR3 DNA follows: TGTGCCAGCAGCGCGTATCCGGACAGTGGAGAGACCCAGTACTTC. It translates to CASSAYPDSGETQYF. The chain is built from TRBV9 and TRBJ2-5; perhaps TRBD1 as D (6 bases). CDR1 and CDR2 from the germline V gene are SGDLS and YYNGEE. With 3 bases removed from V and 4 bases from J, the gap between germline ends came to 16 bases. The CDR3 loop spans 15 amino acids. The full variable domain, rest sourced from reference TRBV9 and TRBJ2-5, is DSGVTQTPKHLITATGQRVTLRCSPRSGDLSVYWYQQSLDQGLQFLIQYYNGEERAKGNILERFSAQQFPDLHSELNLSSLELGDSALYFCASSAYPDSGETQYFGPGTRLLVL.

The rearrangement uses TRBV27 and TRBJ1-6; the D is unclear. This CDR3 is built from 16 residues. V was trimmed by 4 bases and J by 7 bases, leaving 17 bases between them. From germline, CDR1 is MNHEY and CDR2 SMNVEV (reference sequence). This chain's CDR3 is CASSSSVGVGNSPLHF. The DNA for the CDR3 is TGTGCCAGCAGTTCTTCCGTCGGGGTCGGGAATTCACCCCTCCACTTT.

The chain recombines TRBV14 with TRBJ2-7; no reliable D call. The CDR3 has 12 amino acids. CDR1 and CDR2 (germline): SGHDN, FVKESK. V lost 3 bases to trimming and J lost 6 bases, with 9 bases between them. CDR3: CASSQEQFEQYF. CDR3 nucleotides: TGTGCCAGCAGCCAGGAACAGTTCGAGCAGTACTTC.

The rearrangement links TRBV10-3 to TRBJ1-4; no reliable D call. The CDR3 has 13 residues. Trimming cost V 6 bases and J 4 bases, with 9 bases left between them. Germline V gene lookup returns CDR1 ENHRY and CDR2 SYGVKD. CDR3 region: CAIRRDINEKLFF. CDR3 in DNA: TGTGCCATCAGGAGGGATATTAATGAAAAACTGTTTTTT.

V gene TRBV19 combines with J gene TRBJ2-7; 9 bases are shared with TRBD2. The V segment lost 5 bases and the J segment 4 bases; nucleotides outside the gene matches: 6. This CDR3 contains 14 residues. Germline-derived CDR1 and CDR2 are LNHDA and SQIVND (reference sequence). The CDR3 coding sequence is TGTGCCAGTAGTGTAATAGCGGGAGAATACGAGCAGTACTTC. It translates to CASSVIAGEYEQYF.

The J gene is TRBJ2-6, the V gene TRBV7-8; a possible D gene is TRBD2 (5 bases). This CDR3 has 16 residues. Germline loops: CDR1 SGHVS, CDR2 FQNEAQ. Trimming took off 2 bases at V and 0 bases at J, with 8 bases between the two ends. CDR3 sequence reads: CASSLHRDSGANVLTF. CDR3 in DNA: TGTGCCAGCAGCTTACATCGGGACTCTGGGGCCAACGTCCTGACTTTC.

In its sample, this clone was seen once. The V gene is TRBV6-5, the J gene TRBJ2-3; 14 positions agree with TRBD2. CDR3 size: 15 residues. The trim removed 8 bases at V and 4 bases at J, leaving 5 bases unmatched. The germline V gene encodes CDR1 MNHEY and CDR2 SVGAGI. The CDR3: CASRGLAGGADTQYF. For the CDR3, the DNA is TGTGCCAGCCGTGGACTAGCGGGGGGCGCAGATACGCAGTATTTT.

The chain combines TRBV5-3 with TRBJ2-7, with 8 bases aligning to TRBD1. TRBV5-3 is known as an ORF, though its function is uncertain. The CDR3 spans 15 residues. Unmatched junction bases numbered 11, after V lost 2 bases and J lost 7 bases. CDR3 protein: CARSLGEDRAWEQYF. CDR3 coding DNA: TGTGCCAGAAGCTTAGGAGAGGACAGGGCTTGGGAGCAGTACTTC.

The V and J genes are TRBV19 and TRBJ2-2; 7 nucleotides line up with TRBD2. The V and J ends lost 4 bases and 4 bases, in that order; junction bases with no gene match: 12. This CDR3 comprises 17 residues. Per the germline V gene, CDR1 is LNHDA and CDR2 is SQIVND (reference sequence). CDR3 DNA sequence: TGTGCCAGTAGTACCCCAACGACTAGCCCCAGCACCGGGGAGCTGTTTTTT. It codes for CASSTPTTSPSTGELFF.